A single sample gave rise to the 18 T cell receptor beta chains below, sequenced in a study of beta chain features in type 1 diabetes. Sequenced material consisted of expressed TCRB transcripts (all of the isolated RNA was reverse transcribed). Measured with immunoSEQ multiplex PCR; TCRdb has only the in-frame clones, and not every one. This sample yields 860,000 or so clones, of which about 17% are seen a single time; around 0.02% belongs to the top ten. Sequenced input: naive CD4+ T cells from blood. These receptors were obtained from a woman aged 18 to 35 in good health.

CDR3 residues: CASSSLGGGAFF. For the CDR3, the DNA is TGTGCCAGCAGCTCCCTCGGAGGCGGAGCTTTCTTT. The chain links TRBV7-6 to TRBJ1-1; D is undetermined. CDR3 length: 12 amino acids. V shed 4 bases and J shed 10 bases, with 13 bases lying between them. CDR1 is SGHVS, CDR2 FNYEAQ, per germline.

The rearrangement links TRBV2 to TRBJ2-1, with D hard to call. This CDR3 has 14 amino acids. Germline V gives CDR1 SNHLY, CDR2 FYNNEI. The V end lost 2 bases, the J end lost 4 bases, and 9 bases lay between the germline ends. The CDR3 is CASSELGIYNEQFF. CDR3 DNA sequence: TGTGCCAGCAGTGAATTGGGGATTTACAATGAGCAGTTCTTC.

The chain carries TRBV23-1 and TRBJ2-5; D is unclear. TRBV23-1 is recorded as an ORF, its role being uncertain. This CDR3 contains 14 residues. V was clipped by 4 bases and J by 2 bases, with 11 bases between them. The CDR3 DNA follows: TGCGCCAGCAGTCTAGTACGGAATCAAGAGACCCAGTACTTC. Translation: CASSLVRNQETQYF.

This clone has just a few counts. The chain is built from TRBV4-3 and TRBJ1-2; D is possibly TRBD1 (5 bases). This CDR3 spans 15 amino acids. Germline loops: CDR1 LGHNA, CDR2 YSLEER. With 4 bases removed from V and 4 bases from J, the gap between germline ends came to 16 bases. The CDR3 loop reads CASSLDRYGTYGYTF. For the CDR3, the DNA is TGCGCCAGCAGCCTCGATCGCTATGGGACCTATGGCTACACCTTC.

This clone was recorded a few times. The CDR3 nucleotides are TGTGCCAGCAGTGGTCCGACAGGGTTGGGAGAGCAGTACTTC. It is translated as CASSGPTGLGEQYF. This sequence joins TRBV2 and TRBJ2-7, with 7 bases lining up with TRBD1. With 4 bases clipped from V and 7 bases from J, the junction kept 10 bases outside the gene matches. This CDR3 spans 14 amino acids. Germline V gene sequence: CDR1 SNHLY, CDR2 FYNNEI.

The chain joins TRBV5-1 to TRBJ2-2; weak D call: TRBD1 (6 bases). CDR1 is SGHRS, CDR2 YFSETQ, per germline. The V end lost 0 bases, the J end lost 5 bases, and 20 bases lay between the germline ends. The CDR3 is made up of 18 amino acids. This chain's CDR3 is CASSLVGQTKALTGELFF. The CDR3 coding sequence is TGCGCCAGCAGCTTGGTGGGACAAACTAAGGCTCTGACCGGGGAGCTGTTTTTT.

This chain uses TRBV18 with TRBJ2-3; 8 bases align to TRBD1. With 4 bases clipped from V and 6 bases from J, the junction kept 15 bases outside the gene matches. The CDR3 runs to 17 residues. Germline CDR1 KGHSH, CDR2 LQKENI. CDR3 DNA: TGTGCCAGCTCACTATTCCCCCCGGGACAGGCGGCGGATACGCAGTATTTT. This translates into CASSLFPPGQAADTQYF.

This clone was seen a few times. V usage is TRBV7-9 and J usage is TRBJ1-3, with 7 bases lining up with TRBD1. This CDR3 is 16 amino acids long. Per germline, CDR1 SEHNR and CDR2 FQNEAQ (reference sequence). The V segment lost 2 bases and the J segment 0 bases; nucleotides outside the gene matches: 4. The CDR3 DNA sequence: TGTGCCAGCAGCTTAAGCGGACAGGTCTCTGGAAACACCATATATTTT. This gives the protein CASSLSGQVSGNTIYF.

The J gene is TRBJ2-1, the V gene TRBV5-4; no firm D call. The CDR3 covers 15 residues. Trimming pared 6 bases from V and 6 bases from J, leaving 19 bases between. Germline V lookup: CDR1 SGHNT, CDR2 YYREEE (reference sequence). CDR3 DNA sequence: TGTGCCAGCACCCCTATAGGTTATACGGGCAATGAGCAGTTCTTC. Translating gives CASTPIGYTGNEQFF.

The chain links TRBV18 to TRBJ1-5; maybe TRBD1 (6 bases). V lost 3 bases and J lost 2, with 11 bases in between. This CDR3 is 15 amino acids long. From germline, CDR1 is KGHSH and CDR2 LQKENI. In nucleotides, the CDR3 is TGTGCCAGCTCACCCGGGGAGGGGGGCAATCAGCCCCAGCATTTT. It is translated as CASSPGEGGNQPQHF. Together with reference TRBV18 and TRBJ1-5, the CDR3 gives the full variable domain: NAGVMQNPRHLVRRRGQEARLRCSPMKGHSHVYWYRQLPEEGLKFMVYLQKENIIDESGMPKERFSAEFPKEGPSILRIQQVVRGDSAAYFCASSPGEGGNQPQHFGDGTRLSIL.

This clone was recorded a few times. The CDR3 nucleotides are TGTGCCAGCAGTTTAATGGCAGCGAGCTCCTACGAGCAGTACTTC. Translating gives CASSLMAASSYEQYF. The chain uses TRBV28 and TRBJ2-7; D ambiguous. Germline lookup yields CDR1 MDHEN and CDR2 SYDVKM. This CDR3 has 15 amino acids. V dropped 2 bases and J dropped 0 bases, with 11 bases sitting between them.

This clone came up a few times. CDR3 residues: CASSFARGQPQHF. CDR3 nucleotide sequence: TGTGCCAGCAGCTTTGCGAGGGGGCAGCCCCAGCATTTT. The genes are TRBV5-6 and TRBJ1-5; D possibly corresponds to TRBD1 (6 bases). The CDR3 covers 13 residues. V dropped 2 bases and J dropped 7 bases, with 10 bases sitting between them. In germline, CDR1 is SGHDT, CDR2 YYEEEE.

This clone was detected a few times. V gene TRBV5-1 combines with J gene TRBJ1-2; possibly TRBD1 for D (5 bases). Germline CDR1 reads SGHRS; CDR2 reads YFSETQ. Trimming stripped 4 bases from V and 4 bases from J, with 17 bases between. There are 15 residues in the CDR3. CDR3 nucleotide sequence: TGCGCCAGCAGCCTGGGCGCCGGGGCGCTCTATGGCTACACCTTC. This gives the protein CASSLGAGALYGYTF.

This chain uses TRBV7-7 with TRBJ2-2; 10 bases match TRBD2. CDR3 length: 12 residues. CDR1 and CDR2 from the germline V gene are SSHAT and FNYEAQ (reference sequence). In DNA form, the CDR3 reads TGTGCTAGCGGGAGGCTCGGCGGGGAGCTGTTTTTT. Encoded protein: CASGRLGGELFF.

The chain links TRBV10-3 to TRBJ2-7; perhaps D is TRBD1 or TRBD2 (5 bases each). This CDR3 is built from 15 residues. Trimming cost V 3 bases and J 3 bases, with 15 bases left between them. Germline-derived CDR1 and CDR2 are ENHRY and SYGVKD. The CDR3: CAISDPLLRGYEQYF. CDR3 coding DNA: TGTGCCATCAGTGACCCCTTGCTGAGGGGCTACGAGCAGTACTTC.

This clone was seen more than once but under ten times. This chain links TRBV13 with TRBJ2-3, with D perhaps matching TRBD2 (6 bases). The CDR3 sequence is 16 residues long. CDR1 and CDR2 (germline): PRHDT, FYEKMQ (reference sequence). V lost 4 bases to trimming and J lost 4 bases, with 18 bases between them. CDR3 in amino acids: CASSSGLSWAADTQYF. CDR3 sequence (DNA): TGTGCCAGCAGCTCGGGACTTAGCTGGGCCGCAGATACGCAGTATTTT.

This clone was counted between two and nine times. V gene TRBV7-9 combines with J gene TRBJ2-6; D uncertain. The CDR3 is 15 residues long. The germline CDR1 and CDR2 sequences are SEHNR and FQNEAQ (reference sequence). V dropped 2 bases and J dropped 2 bases, with 7 bases sitting between them. This CDR3 reads CASSLSATGANVLTF. Written as DNA, the CDR3 is TGTGCCAGCAGCTTATCCGCGACTGGGGCCAACGTCCTGACTTTC.

This clone showed up just a few times. This rearrangement joins TRBV7-9 to TRBJ2-1; 14 bases are shared with TRBD2. Germline V gives CDR1 SEHNR, CDR2 FQNEAQ (reference sequence). Unmatched junction bases numbered 4, after V lost 5 bases and J lost 7 bases. The CDR3 runs to 15 residues. The DNA of the CDR3 is TGTGCCAGCAGCCCGGGACTAGCGGGAGCAAATGAGCAGTTCTTC. Residues: CASSPGLAGANEQFF.